This T cell receptor (beta chain) stems from a study of blood T cell repertoires in COVID-19. Study information: The United States, Italy and Spain provided the acute and convalescent COVID-19 samples. PBMCs, B-cell-depleted T cells, or T cells were the source of the cDNA or gDNA that made up the material.

Original analysis: How many nucleated cells were present was estimated from reference gene primer amplification. The repertoire was sequenced with immunoSEQ multiplex PCR; TCRdb's copy has only in-frame clones and lacks some. Clone size and V and J calls were adopted from that table, with D and trimming inferred from the DNA. The repertoire holds some 44,000 clones, with around 80% as singletons. This CDR3 region has 14 residues. CDR1 GTSNPN and CDR2 SVGIG come from the germline V gene (reference sequence). V lost 3 bases and J lost 7; bases outside the gene matches: 10. Sequencing was done on a sample of peripheral blood. The TCR comes from a woman aged 55-70 years with acute or convalescent COVID-19. V gene TRBV30 combines with J gene TRBJ2-7; 9 positions agree with TRBD1. The CDR3 sequence: CAWSAGTGRREQYF. CDR3 bases: TGTGCCTGGAGCGCCGGGACAGGGAGGCGTGAGCAGTACTTC. The whole variable domain, filled in from reference TRBV30 and TRBJ2-7, reads SQTIHQWPATLVQPVGSPLSLECTVEGTSNPNLYWYRQAAGRGLQLLFYSVGIGQISSEVPQNLSASRPQDRQFILSSKKLLLSDSGFYLCAWSAGTGRREQYFGPGTRLTVT.